This T cell receptor (beta chain) was captured in a study of blood T cell repertoires in COVID-19. Per the germline V gene, CDR1 is MNHEY and CDR2 is SVGAGI. Trimming shortened V by 2 bases and J by 0 bases, and 4 bases separated the two germline ends. The CDR3 consists of 13 residues. In the authors' workflow: Cell counts per sample came from amplifying reference gene primers. Assay: immunoSEQ multiplex PCR; the TCRdb copy retains only in-frame clones and omits some. That table supplies the V and J calls and clone size; D and trimming were determined from the DNA. This table holds 200,000 to 250,000 clones, 84% found once.

The sequencing sample was made of PBMCs or T cells enriched from blood (not recorded which). The TCR originated in a woman aged 40-49 years who had recovered from COVID-19. V gene TRBV6-5 combines with J gene TRBJ2-5; D is ambiguous. This CDR3 reads CASSYRYQETQYF. The CDR3 nucleotides read TGTGCCAGCAGTTACCGGTACCAAGAGACCCAGTACTTC.